The following is a TCR beta chain sequence with its context. Its cognate antigen is unknown. Deletions cut 4 bases from V and 9 bases from J, with 13 bases between. The CDR3 totals 13 residues. In germline, CDR1 is MNHEY, CDR2 SMNVEV (reference sequence). TCRdb's copy holds only in-frame clones and misses some; the assay was immunoSEQ multiplex PCR. The repertoire holds under 400,000 clones, with 88% as singletons. The sample belongs to a study of cytomegalovirus exposure and HLA in healthy donors. Study findings and constraints: The classifier reportedly diagnosed cytomegalovirus status with high sensitivity and specificity.

The chain recombines TRBV27 with TRBJ2-1, with D perhaps TRBD1 (6 bases). The sequenced sample was PBMCs. The sequence was obtained from a man aged 25 to 45 in good health and CMV-seronegative. This chain's CDR3 is CASSSNRVGEQFF. CDR3 bases: TGTGCCAGCAGTTCAAACAGGGTAGGTGAGCAGTTCTTC.